The 15 T cell receptor beta chains in this list originate from one sample, sequenced in a study of cytomegalovirus exposure and HLA in healthy donors. Amplification used 60 Vbeta primers and 13 Jbeta primers. This table comes from immunoSEQ multiplex PCR, and its TCRdb copy is limited to in-frame clones, with some not included. The table has about 160,000 clones, over 80% seen once. Sequences were obtained from PBMCs. The receptor source for this set is a man aged 45-60 years in good health and CMV-seropositive.

The rearrangement joins TRBV18 to TRBJ1-2; D is undetermined. V was shortened by 1 base and J by 3 bases, with 6 bases between the two germline ends. CDR1 and CDR2 (germline): KGHSH, LQKENI. CDR3 size: 13 residues. This CDR3 reads CASSPHEYYGYTF. In nucleotides, the CDR3 is TGTGCCAGCTCACCACACGAGTACTATGGCTACACCTTC.

Comments on this clone: An end of the junction does not agree with germline; a read error may underlie this. The chain recombines TRBV7-7 with TRBJ2-7; TRBD2 matches at 11 bases. The germline gives CDR1 SSHAT, CDR2 FNYEAQ (reference sequence). The CDR3 sequence is 17 residues long. The DNA for the CDR3 is TGTGCTAGCAGCCCTCATAGCGGGAGGGGACCCTCCTACGAGCAGTACTTC. This sequence encodes CASSPHSGRGPSYEQYF.

V and J are TRBV29-1 and TRBJ2-6; the D gene is possibly TRBD1 (6 bases). Trimming took off 4 bases at V and 3 bases at J, with 13 bases between the two ends. CDR3 size: 15 residues. CDR1 and CDR2 from the germline V gene are SQVTM and ANQGSEA. The CDR3 sequence is CSVATGRGGANVLTF. The CDR3 DNA follows: TGCAGCGTTGCGACAGGTCGCGGTGGGGCCAACGTCCTGACTTTC. Filled out from reference TRBV29-1 and TRBJ2-6, the complete variable domain reads SAVISQKPSRDICQRGTSLTIQCQVDSQVTMMFWYRQQPGQSLTLIATANQGSEATYESGFVIDKFPISRPNLTFSTLTVSNMSPEDSSIYLCSVATGRGGANVLTFGAGSRLTVL.

The chain has TRBV5-4 and TRBJ2-3; D not certain. The V gene lost 5 bases and the J gene lost 2 bases, with 12 bases spanning the gap. The germline gives CDR1 SGHNT, CDR2 YYREEE (reference sequence). This CDR3 comprises 14 residues. CDR3 sequence reads: CASSFRLNTDTQYF. CDR3 DNA sequence: TGTGCCAGCAGTTTTCGACTTAACACAGATACGCAGTATTTT.

The rearrangement uses TRBV10-1 and TRBJ2-1, with 13 bases that match TRBD2. The V gene end was trimmed by 0 bases and the J gene end by 6 bases; junction bases not matched to a gene: 2. Germline assignment: CDR1 WNHNN and CDR2 SYGVQD (reference sequence). The CDR3 has 16 amino acids. CDR3 protein: CASSESRTSGGNEQFF. The CDR3 nucleotides are TGCGCCAGCAGTGAGTCTCGGACTAGCGGGGGCAATGAGCAGTTCTTC.

This chain links TRBV10-3 with TRBJ2-5; D may be TRBD2 (6 bases). The CDR3 is 14 residues long. The V end lost 3 bases, the J end lost 5 bases, and 13 bases lay between the germline ends. Per the germline V gene, CDR1 is ENHRY and CDR2 is SYGVKD. The CDR3 region is CAISDIAEGETQYF. The CDR3 bases are TGTGCCATCAGTGACATAGCGGAAGGGGAGACCCAGTACTTC.

This sequence joins TRBV7-9 and TRBJ1-3; unclear D gene. The ends were cut back, 3 bases at V and 0 bases at J, with 12 bases in the middle. Germline V lookup: CDR1 SEHNR, CDR2 FQNEAQ (reference sequence). The CDR3 contains 16 residues. The CDR3 sequence: CASSLSESFSGNTIYF. Here the CDR3 DNA reads TGTGCCAGCAGCTTGTCAGAATCTTTCTCTGGAAACACCATATATTTT.

The V call is TRBV7-2, the J call TRBJ2-1; 9 bases map to TRBD2. Unmatched junction bases numbered 10, after V lost 1 base and J lost 9 bases. Germline lookup yields CDR1 SGHTA and CDR2 FQGNSA. The CDR3 is made up of 16 amino acids. This CDR3 reads CASSLVGGGASPEQFF. CDR3 nucleotide sequence: TGTGCCAGCAGCTTAGTGGGCGGGGGGGCCAGTCCTGAGCAGTTCTTC.

The chain links TRBV5-1 to TRBJ1-2; the D is unclear. Per germline, CDR1 SGHRS and CDR2 YFSETQ. The V gene lost 4 bases and the J gene lost 3 bases, with 10 bases spanning the gap. This CDR3 comprises 13 residues. In nucleotides, the CDR3 is TGCGCCAGCAGCGCTGGACTCCACTATGGCTACACCTTC. It is translated as CASSAGLHYGYTF.

This clone was seen a few times. The J gene is TRBJ2-7, the V gene TRBV6-1; D not resolved. The CDR3 length is 13 residues. V was pared by 5 bases and J by 0 bases, with 8 bases between. Germline V gives CDR1 MNHNS, CDR2 SASEGT. CDR3: CASSSAYSYEQYF. CDR3 sequence (DNA): TGTGCCAGCAGTAGCGCCTACTCCTACGAGCAGTACTTC.

V gene TRBV10-3 combines with J gene TRBJ1-2; D is ambiguous. Looked up from germline, CDR1 is ENHRY and CDR2 is SYGVKD. There are 12 residues in the CDR3. Trimming took off 4 bases at V and 4 bases at J, with 7 bases between the two ends. The chain's CDR3 is CAISVTSYGYTF. CDR3 sequence (DNA): TGTGCCATCAGTGTTACAAGCTATGGCTACACCTTC.

This clone was seen only a few times. The rearrangement links TRBV6-5 to TRBJ1-1; 7 bases match TRBD1. Germline V gene lookup returns CDR1 MNHEY and CDR2 SVGAGI. This CDR3 comprises 15 residues. Trimming removed 5 bases from V and 4 bases from J; junction bases left unmatched: 10. The CDR3 spells CASSQRTGTGTEAFF. As DNA, the CDR3 is TGTGCCAGCAGTCAAAGGACAGGTACGGGCACTGAAGCTTTCTTT.

This CDR3 reads CASSSGGALNEQFF. The CDR3 DNA sequence: TGTGCCAGCAGTAGCGGGGGGGCGTTAAATGAGCAGTTCTTC. The chain combines TRBV25-1 with TRBJ2-1, with TRBD2 identical over 10 bases. CDR1 is MGHDK and CDR2 is SYGVNS in the germline V gene. The V gene end was trimmed by 5 bases and the J gene end by 7 bases; junction bases not matched to a gene: 5. The CDR3 consists of 14 residues. The whole variable domain, remainder taken from reference TRBV25-1 and TRBJ2-1, is EADIYQTPRYLVIGTGKKITLECSQTMGHDKMYWYQQDPGMELHLIHYSYGVNSTEKGDLSSESTVSRIRTEHFPLTLESARPSHTSQYLCASSSGGALNEQFFGPGTRLTVL.

This clone was seen only once. The chain joins TRBV6-5 to TRBJ2-7; maybe TRBD2 (5 bases). Trimming pared 2 bases from V and 2 bases from J, leaving 10 bases between. Looked up from germline, CDR1 is MNHEY and CDR2 is SVGAGI. CDR3 size: 14 residues. This CDR3 reads CASSYKRQTYEQYF. The DNA for the CDR3 is TGTGCCAGCAGTTACAAGCGGCAAACCTACGAGCAGTACTTC.

J is TRBJ1-1 and V is TRBV13, with D maybe TRBD1 (6 bases). This CDR3 spans 13 amino acids. Trimming shortened V by 0 bases and J by 8 bases, and 10 bases separated the two germline ends. Germline CDR1 is PRHDT and CDR2 is FYEKMQ (reference sequence). The CDR3 DNA follows: TGTGCCAGCAGCTTAGGGCAACAGGGAGAAGCTTTCTTT. Residues: CASSLGQQGEAFF.